The present TCR beta chain was sequenced within a study of CD8+CD57+ T cells in acquired aplastic anemia. Profiling of TCR beta VDJ combinations and CDR3 sequences used genomic DNA as template. Each CDR3 protein gets one entry after TCRdb re-called the reads with MiXCR. Here the sample spans 150,000 to 200,000 distinct CDR3 sequences, roughly 47% being singletons. V was pared by 6 bases and J by 5 bases, with 17 bases between. The CDR3 sequence is 14 residues long. CDR1 DFQATT and CDR2 SNEGSKA come from the germline V gene (reference sequence). The chain employs TRBV20-1 and TRBJ2-1; no reliable D call. This TCR derives from a human donor in good health. Specimen: sorted CD4+, CD8+, or CD8+CD57+ T cells (not recorded which) from PBMCs. In DNA form, the CDR3 reads TGCAGTGCCCCCGGCAGGACCAGTAACAATGAGCAGTTCTTC. Its protein product is CSAPGRTSNNEQFF.